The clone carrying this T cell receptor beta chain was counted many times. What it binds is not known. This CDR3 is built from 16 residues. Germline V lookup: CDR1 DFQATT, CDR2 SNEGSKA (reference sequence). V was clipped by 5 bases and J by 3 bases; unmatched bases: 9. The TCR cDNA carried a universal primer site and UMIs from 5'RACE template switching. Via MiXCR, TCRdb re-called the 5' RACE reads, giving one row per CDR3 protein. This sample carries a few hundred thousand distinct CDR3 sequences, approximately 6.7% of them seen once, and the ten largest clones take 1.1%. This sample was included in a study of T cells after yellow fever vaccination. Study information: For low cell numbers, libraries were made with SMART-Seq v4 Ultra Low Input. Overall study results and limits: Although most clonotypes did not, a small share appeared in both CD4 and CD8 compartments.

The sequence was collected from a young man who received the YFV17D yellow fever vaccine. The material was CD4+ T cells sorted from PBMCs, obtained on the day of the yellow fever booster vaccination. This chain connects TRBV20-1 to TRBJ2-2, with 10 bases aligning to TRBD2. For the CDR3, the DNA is TGCAGTGCTCCCGGACTAGCGGAGGGGTACACCGGGGAGCTGTTTTTT. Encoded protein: CSAPGLAEGYTGELFF.